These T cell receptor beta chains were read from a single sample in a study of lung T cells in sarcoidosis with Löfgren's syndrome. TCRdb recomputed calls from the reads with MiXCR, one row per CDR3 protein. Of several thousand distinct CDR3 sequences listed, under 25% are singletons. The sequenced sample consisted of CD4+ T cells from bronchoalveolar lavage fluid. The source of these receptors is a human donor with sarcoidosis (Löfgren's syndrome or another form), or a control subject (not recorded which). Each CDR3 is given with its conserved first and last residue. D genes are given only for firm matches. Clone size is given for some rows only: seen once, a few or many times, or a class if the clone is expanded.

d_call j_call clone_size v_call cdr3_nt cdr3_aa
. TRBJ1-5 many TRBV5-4 TGTGCCAGCAGCCTGAGGGGGGACTTTAGCAATCAGCCCCAGCATTTT CASSLRGDFSNQPQHF
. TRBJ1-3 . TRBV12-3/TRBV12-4 TGTGCCAGCAGTCAAAGGGACGGGAGATGCTCTGGAAACACCATATATTTT CASSQRDGRCSGNTIYF
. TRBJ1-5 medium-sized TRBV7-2 TGTGCCAGCAGCTTCGTCGGAAGCAATCAGCCCCAGCATTTT CASSFVGSNQPQHF
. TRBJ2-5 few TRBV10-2 TGCGCCAGCAGCCGGACTCGAGAAGAGACCCAGTACTTC CASSRTREETQYF
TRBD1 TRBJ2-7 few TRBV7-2 TGTGCCAGCAGCTCCCCAGGGGGATACTACGAGCAGTACTTC CASSSPGGYYEQYF
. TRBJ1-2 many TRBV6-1 TGTGCCAGCTGGGATGGGCGCGGCTACACCTTC CASWDGRGYTF
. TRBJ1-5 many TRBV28 TGTGCCAGCAGTCGGGAGGGAGGACGGAATCAGCCCCAGCATTTT CASSREGGRNQPQHF
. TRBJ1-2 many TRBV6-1 TGTGCCAGCAGGGAGGGACCATTTGGCTACACCTTC CASREGPFGYTF
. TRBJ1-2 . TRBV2 TGTGCCAGCAGTGAACACTCCTATGGCTACACCTTC CASSEHSYGYTF
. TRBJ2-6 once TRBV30 TGTGCCTGGAGGGGGACGAAGAGGAGTTCGGCCTCTGGGGCCAACGTCCTGACTTTC CAWRGTKRSSASGANVLTF
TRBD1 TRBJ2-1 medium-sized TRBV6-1 TGTGCCAGCAGTCCGACAGGGGTCTATGAGCAGTTCTTC CASSPTGVYEQFF
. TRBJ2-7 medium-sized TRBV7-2 TGTGCCAGCAGCCCCTTGAAGGAGCAGTACTTC CASSPLKEQYF
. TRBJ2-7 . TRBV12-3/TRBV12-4 TGTGCCAGCAGACCCACGAGCTCCTACGAGCAGTACTTC CASRPTSSYEQYF
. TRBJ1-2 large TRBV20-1 TGCAGTGCTAGTAGCCCCCAGACATATGGCTACACCTTC CSASSPQTYGYTF
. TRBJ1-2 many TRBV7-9 TGTGCCAGCAGCTTCTCGGGTCATGGCTACACCTTC CASSFSGHGYTF
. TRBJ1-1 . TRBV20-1 TGCAGTGCTGTCCCGGTCGGCCCCCTCAGAGCTTTCTTT CSAVPVGPLRAFF
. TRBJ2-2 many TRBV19 TGTGCCAGTAGCCAAGGGCTAGTCGGCACCGGGGAGCTGTTTTTT CASSQGLVGTGELFF
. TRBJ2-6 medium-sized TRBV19 TGTGCCACCGGGGGAGAGGGGGCCAACGTCCTGACTTTC CATGGEGANVLTF
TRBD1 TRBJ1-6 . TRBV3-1 TGTGCCAGCAGCCAGTTACAGGGGAATTCACCCCTCCACTTT CASSQLQGNSPLHF
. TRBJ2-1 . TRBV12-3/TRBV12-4 TGCGCCAGCAGAAAAGGGGGAGGGGCCTACAATGGGCAGTTCTTC CASRKGGGAYNGQFF
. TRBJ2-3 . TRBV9 TGTGCCAGCACCAGATCCCGGGAGCCCACAGATACGCAGTATTTT CASTRSREPTDTQYF
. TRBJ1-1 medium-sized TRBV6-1 TGTGCCTCCAGAGGGCTTATTGAAGCTTTCTTT CASRGLIEAFF
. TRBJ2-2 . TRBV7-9 TGTGCCAGCAGCTTAAGTGGCAGCACCTCCGGGGAGCTGTTTTTT CASSLSGSTSGELFF
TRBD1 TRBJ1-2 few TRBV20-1 TGCAGTGCTACCCCGGGACAGACCTATGGCTACACCTTC CSATPGQTYGYTF
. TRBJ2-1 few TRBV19 TGTGCCAGTAGGCAGCGGTCCTCCTACAATGAGCAGTTCTTC CASRQRSSYNEQFF
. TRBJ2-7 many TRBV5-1 TGCGCCAGCAGCTTGGACAGGTTGGGCTACGAGCAGTACTTC CASSLDRLGYEQYF
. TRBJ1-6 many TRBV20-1 TGCAGTGCTAGAGGCCAGGGGCGAAATTCACCCCTCCACTTT CSARGQGRNSPLHF
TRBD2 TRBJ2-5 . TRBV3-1 TGTGCCAGCAGCCCGCGACTAGCGGGGGGGCAGGAGACCCAGTACTTC CASSPRLAGGQETQYF
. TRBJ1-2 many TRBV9 TGTGCCAGCAGCCTGGACGGCCCCTATGGCTACACCTTC CASSLDGPYGYTF
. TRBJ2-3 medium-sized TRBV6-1 TGTGCCAGCAGCATGACTAGTTATGGGCGAGATACGCAGTATTTT CASSMTSYGRDTQYF
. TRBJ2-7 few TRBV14 TGTGCCAGCAGCCCGGGCCCCGGCGAGCAGTACTTC CASSPGPGEQYF
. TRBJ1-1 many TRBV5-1 TGCGCCAGCAGCTTGGCCGCAGGGCTCGGCGCTGAAGCTTTCTTT CASSLAAGLGAEAFF
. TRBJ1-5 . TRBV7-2 TGTGCCAGCAGCTTAGACAAATCATCGTCCCAGCATTTT CASSLDKSSSQHF
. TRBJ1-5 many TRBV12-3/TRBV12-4 TGTGCCAGCAGACTGACAGACGAGGGAAATCAGCCCCAGCATTTT CASRLTDEGNQPQHF
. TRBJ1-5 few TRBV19 TGTGCCAGTAGTATAGTTCCAGGGATGAGCAATCAGCCCCAGCATTTT CASSIVPGMSNQPQHF
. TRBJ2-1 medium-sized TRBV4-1 TGCGCCAGCAGCCAAGACCAGACAGCTGACTGGGGGAATGAGCAGTTCTTC CASSQDQTADWGNEQFF